The 20 T cell receptor beta chains in this list originate from one sample, sequenced in a study of T cells in tuberculosis. The protocol was immunoSEQ multiplex PCR, while the TCRdb copy is restricted to in-frame clones and leaves out a portion. The data show 33,000 or so clones, about 93% seen once. The sequencing input was PBMCs. The receptors were gathered from a donor aged 10 to 29 with latent tuberculosis or without tuberculosis infection.

The chain couples TRBV19 to TRBJ1-2; perhaps TRBD1 as D (5 bases). Germline lookup yields CDR1 LNHDA and CDR2 SQIVND (reference sequence). The CDR3 contains 15 residues. The V and J ends lost 7 bases and 5 bases respectively, with 20 bases between them. As DNA, the CDR3 is TGTGCCAGTACCACGCCGGCAGGGATCAAGTATGGCTACACCTTC. Encoded protein: CASTTPAGIKYGYTF.

J is TRBJ2-3 and V is TRBV6-1; 7 bases fit TRBD1. The V and J ends lost 7 bases and 4 bases, in that order; junction bases with no gene match: 11. Germline assignment: CDR1 MNHNS and CDR2 SASEGT. The CDR3 is 15 amino acids. CDR3 residues: CASTRVAGGSDTQYF. CDR3 coding DNA: TGTGCCAGCACCCGGGTGGCAGGGGGTTCAGATACGCAGTATTTT.

This chain joins TRBV19 and TRBJ2-7; 10 bases map to TRBD1. The J segment lost 4 bases and the V segment lost 6 bases, leaving 6 bases of the junction unmatched. The germline V gene has CDR1 LNHDA and CDR2 SQIVND (reference sequence). CDR3 length: 14 residues. The CDR3 spells CASRRTGGMYEQYF. The DNA for the CDR3 is TGTGCCAGTAGGAGGACAGGGGGTATGTACGAGCAGTACTTC.

The V and J genes are TRBV29-1 and TRBJ2-1, with no clear D. There are 11 residues in the CDR3. Germline V gene lookup returns CDR1 SQVTM and CDR2 ANQGSEA. V was clipped by 7 bases and J by 4 bases, with 8 bases between them. The CDR3 nucleotides read TGCAGCGCCTACGAATACAATGAGCAGTTCTTC. Its protein product is CSAYEYNEQFF.

The rearrangement joins TRBV7-2 to TRBJ1-2; D is ambiguous. The V and J ends lost 0 bases and 1 base respectively, with 9 bases between them. CDR1 and CDR2 (germline): SGHTA, FQGNSA. The CDR3 runs to 15 residues. Here the CDR3 DNA reads TGTGCCAGCAGCTTAGCGGCAGGTGATAACTATGGCTACACCTTC. This codes for CASSLAAGDNYGYTF.

This clone was counted once. V usage is TRBV7-6 and J usage is TRBJ2-2; perhaps TRBD1 as D (6 bases). Trimming pared 5 bases from V and 8 bases from J, leaving 12 bases between. Germline CDR1 is SGHVS and CDR2 is FNYEAQ. The CDR3 spans 13 residues. The CDR3 loop is CASSLHQGGELFF. CDR3 DNA sequence: TGTGCCAGCAGCCTACACCAGGGGGGGGAGCTGTTTTTT.

V usage is TRBV30 and J usage is TRBJ1-2; D is perhaps TRBD1 (6 bases). The CDR3 is made up of 13 amino acids. The germline V and J ends were trimmed by 1 base and 8 bases, with 14 bases remaining between them. Germline V lookup: CDR1 GTSNPN, CDR2 SVGIG (reference sequence). The CDR3 reads CAWSAQGPGGYTF. DNA of the CDR3: TGTGCCTGGAGTGCGCAGGGGCCGGGCGGCTACACCTTC. Variable domain in full (rest from reference TRBV30 and TRBJ1-2): SQTIHQWPATLVQPVGSPLSLECTVEGTSNPNLYWYRQAAGRGLQLLFYSVGIGQISSEVPQNLSASRPQDRQFILSSKKLLLSDSGFYLCAWSAQGPGGYTFGSGTRLTVV.

This clone appeared a single time. CDR3 loop: CASSPDFYTGELFF. CDR3 in DNA: TGTGCCAGCAGTCCAGATTTCTACACCGGGGAGCTGTTTTTT. The chain recombines TRBV27 with TRBJ2-2; D is unclear. Germline CDR1 reads MNHEY; CDR2 reads SMNVEV (reference sequence). CDR3 length equals 14 residues. The V end was cut by 5 bases, the J end by 3 bases, with 10 bases between.

The chain couples TRBV19 to TRBJ1-1; 7 bases line up with TRBD1. With V trimmed by 9 bases and J by 2 bases, 9 bases remained unmatched. This CDR3 spans 14 amino acids. The germline CDR1 and CDR2 sequences are LNHDA and SQIVND (reference sequence). The chain's CDR3 is CASHPDRANTEAFF. The CDR3 nucleotides read TGTGCCAGCCACCCCGACAGGGCAAACACTGAAGCTTTCTTT. Combining the CDR3 with reference TRBV19 and TRBJ1-1 gives the whole variable domain DGGITQSPKYLFRKEGQNVTLSCEQNLNHDAMYWYRQDPGQGLRLIYYSQIVNDFQKGDIAEGYSVSREKKESFPLTVTSAQKNPTAFYLCASHPDRANTEAFFGQGTRLTVV.

V usage is TRBV19 and J usage is TRBJ2-5; maybe TRBD1 (6 bases). The germline V and J ends were trimmed by 5 bases and 4 bases, with 20 bases remaining between them. Germline V gene sequence: CDR1 LNHDA, CDR2 SQIVND (reference sequence). The CDR3 has 16 residues. CDR3 bases: TGTGCCAGTAGTGTAAGTCCGGGACAAGGAGGAGAGACCCAGTACTTC. Protein: CASSVSPGQGGETQYF.

This clone was found a few times. The rearrangement joins TRBV9 to TRBJ1-6; 7 bases agree with TRBD1. The germline gives CDR1 SGDLS, CDR2 YYNGEE. Trimming removed 4 bases from V and 6 bases from J; junction bases left unmatched: 7. This CDR3 spans 15 amino acids. CDR3 sequence reads: CASSPRTGLNSPLHF. DNA for the CDR3: TGTGCCAGCAGCCCGCGGACAGGACTTAATTCACCCCTCCACTTT.

A single count supports this clone. In DNA, the CDR3 is TGTGCCTCCCAATTGGACAGATGGGACGAGCAGTTCTTC. Protein product: CASQLDRWDEQFF. J is TRBJ2-7 and V is TRBV27, with D possibly matching TRBD1 (6 bases). The tail of the sequence fits TRBJ2-1 better, so the J call may be wrong. Germline loops: CDR1 MNHEY, CDR2 SMNVEV (reference sequence). The CDR3 loop spans 13 amino acids.

CDR3 in DNA: TGCGCCAGCACCGATCCGGGCGGGGGGGCCTACAATGAGCAGTTCTTC. Encoded protein: CASTDPGGGAYNEQFF. The chain couples TRBV5-1 to TRBJ2-1; 9 bases match TRBD2. The germline CDR1 and CDR2 sequences are SGHRS and YFSETQ. The CDR3 is 16 residues long. With 6 bases clipped from V and 2 bases from J, the junction kept 9 bases outside the gene matches.

This rearrangement joins TRBV4-3 to TRBJ1-2; 9 bases fit TRBD1. Germline V lookup: CDR1 LGHNA, CDR2 YSLEER. The CDR3 has 14 residues. V shed 2 bases and J 9 bases; nucleotides not matched to a gene: 7. Here the CDR3 reads CASSQQTGGISYTF. DNA of the CDR3: TGCGCCAGCAGCCAACAGACAGGGGGAATTAGCTACACCTTC.

The chain recombines TRBV5-1 with TRBJ1-2; a weak D match, TRBD1 (6 bases). The germline CDR1 and CDR2 sequences are SGHRS and YFSETQ. V was cut by 0 bases and J by 6 bases, with 15 bases left in between. The CDR3 contains 15 residues. CDR3: CASSLVEAGDDGYTF. For the CDR3, the DNA is TGCGCCAGCAGCTTGGTTGAGGCAGGGGACGATGGCTACACCTTC. Filled out from reference TRBV5-1 and TRBJ1-2, the complete variable domain reads KAGVTQTPRYLIKTRGQQVTLSCSPISGHRSVSWYQQTPGQGLQFLFEYFSETQRNKGNFPGRFSGRQFSNSRSEMNVSTLELGDSALYLCASSLVEAGDDGYTFGSGTRLTVV.

The rearrangement joins TRBV5-6 to TRBJ2-7, with D tentatively TRBD1 (6 bases). CDR1 SGHDT and CDR2 YYEEEE come from the germline V gene. The CDR3 has 14 amino acids. V was trimmed by 2 bases and J by 5 bases, leaving 14 bases between them. CDR3 bases: TGTGCCAGCAGCTTTTCGTCAGGGGAGAACGAGCAGTACTTC. Its translation: CASSFSSGENEQYF.

The J gene is TRBJ1-1, the V gene TRBV2; D is unclear. The CDR3 extends over 15 amino acids. The V gene lost 4 bases and the J gene lost 1 base, with 13 bases spanning the gap. Germline assignment: CDR1 SNHLY and CDR2 FYNNEI. The CDR3 sequence: CASSVKRPANTEAFF. The CDR3 region has the DNA TGTGCCAGCAGTGTGAAGCGACCGGCGAACACTGAAGCTTTCTTT.

The chain has TRBV29-1 and TRBJ1-2; no clear D gene. Trimming pared 6 bases from V and 7 bases from J, leaving 21 bases between. CDR1 and CDR2 from the germline V gene are SQVTM and ANQGSEA. The CDR3 covers 14 residues. The CDR3 protein is CSVHEWGGGLGYTF. The DNA for the CDR3 is TGCAGCGTGCACGAATGGGGTGGTGGACTTGGCTACACCTTC.

This chain links TRBV19 with TRBJ1-1; D is unresolved. Germline V gene data show CDR1 as LNHDA and CDR2 as SQIVND (reference sequence). V lost 4 bases to trimming and J lost 10 bases, with 10 bases between them. The CDR3 is 11 amino acids. CDR3: CASSKLRGAFF. The CDR3 DNA is TGTGCCAGTAGTAAGTTACGAGGAGCTTTCTTT. Looking up the rest from reference TRBV19 and TRBJ1-1 gives the full variable domain: DGGITQSPKYLFRKEGQNVTLSCEQNLNHDAMYWYRQDPGQGLRLIYYSQIVNDFQKGDIAEGYSVSREKKESFPLTVTSAQKNPTAFYLCASSKLRGAFFGQGTRLTVV.

This chain uses TRBV6-6 with TRBJ2-1; D ambiguous. This CDR3 spans 12 amino acids. Germline V gene sequence: CDR1 MNHNY, CDR2 SVGAGI (reference sequence). With 2 bases removed from V and 4 bases from J, the gap between germline ends came to 3 bases. The CDR3 region is CASSYLYNEQFF. DNA for the CDR3: TGTGCCAGCAGTTACCTATACAATGAGCAGTTCTTC.